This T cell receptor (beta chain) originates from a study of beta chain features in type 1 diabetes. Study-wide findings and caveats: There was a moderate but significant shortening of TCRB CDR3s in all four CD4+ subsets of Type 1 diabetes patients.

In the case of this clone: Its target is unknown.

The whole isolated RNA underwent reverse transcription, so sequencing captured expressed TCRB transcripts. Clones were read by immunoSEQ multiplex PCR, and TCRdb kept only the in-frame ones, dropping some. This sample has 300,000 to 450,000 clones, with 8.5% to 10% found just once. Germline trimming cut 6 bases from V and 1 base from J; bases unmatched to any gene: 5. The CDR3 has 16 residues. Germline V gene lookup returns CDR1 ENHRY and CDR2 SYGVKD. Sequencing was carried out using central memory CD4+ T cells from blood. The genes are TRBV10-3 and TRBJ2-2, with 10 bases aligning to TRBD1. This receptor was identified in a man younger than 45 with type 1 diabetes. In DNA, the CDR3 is TGTGCCATCAGCCCGACAGGGGGCCTGAACACCGGGGAGCTGTTTTTT. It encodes CAISPTGGLNTGELFF.